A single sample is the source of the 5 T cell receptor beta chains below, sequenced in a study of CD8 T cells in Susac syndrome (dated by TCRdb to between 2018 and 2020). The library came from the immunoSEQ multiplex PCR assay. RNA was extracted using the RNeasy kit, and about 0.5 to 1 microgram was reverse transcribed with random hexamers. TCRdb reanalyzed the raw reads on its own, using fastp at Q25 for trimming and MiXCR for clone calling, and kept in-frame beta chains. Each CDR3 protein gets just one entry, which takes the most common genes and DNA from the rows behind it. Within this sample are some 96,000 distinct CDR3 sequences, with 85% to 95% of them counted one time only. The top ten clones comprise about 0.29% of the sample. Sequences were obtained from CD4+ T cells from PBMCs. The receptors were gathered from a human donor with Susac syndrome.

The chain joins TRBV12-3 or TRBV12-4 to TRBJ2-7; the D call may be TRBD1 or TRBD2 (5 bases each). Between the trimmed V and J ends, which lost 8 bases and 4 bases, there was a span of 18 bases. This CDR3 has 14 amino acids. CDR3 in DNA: TGTGCCAGCGGCCTCGGGACGGGGCTTTACGAGCAGTACTTC. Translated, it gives CASGLGTGLYEQYF.

DNA of the CDR3: TGTGCCAGCAGCTTAGGGACAGATTTCAAAGAAGCTTTCTTT. It is translated as CASSLGTDFKEAFF. The chain uses TRBV7-6 and TRBJ1-1, with D tentatively TRBD1 (6 bases). Germline lookup yields CDR1 SGHVS and CDR2 FNYEAQ. Between the trimmed V and J ends, which lost 1 base and 8 bases, there was a span of 14 bases. The CDR3 is 14 residues long.

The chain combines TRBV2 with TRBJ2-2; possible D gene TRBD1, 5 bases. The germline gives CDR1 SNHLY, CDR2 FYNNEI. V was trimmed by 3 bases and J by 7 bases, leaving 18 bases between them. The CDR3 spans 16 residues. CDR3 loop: CASSEVRTRSGGELFF. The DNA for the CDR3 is TGTGCCAGCAGTGAGGTCAGGACAAGGTCTGGCGGGGAGCTGTTTTTT.

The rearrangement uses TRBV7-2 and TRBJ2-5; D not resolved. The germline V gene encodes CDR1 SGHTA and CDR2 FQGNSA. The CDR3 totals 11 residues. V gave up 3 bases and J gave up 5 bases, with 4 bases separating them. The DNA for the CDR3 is TGTGCCAGCAGCTTTTTCGAGACCCAGTACTTC. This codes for CASSFFETQYF.

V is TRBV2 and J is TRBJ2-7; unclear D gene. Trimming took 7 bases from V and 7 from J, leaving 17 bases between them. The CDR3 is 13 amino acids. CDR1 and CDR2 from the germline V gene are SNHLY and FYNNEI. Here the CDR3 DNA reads TGTGCCAGCACGATGTACCGCTCAAATGAGCAGTACTTC. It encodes CASTMYRSNEQYF.